One sample yielded the 27 T cell receptor beta chains listed below, sequenced in a study of T cell repertoires in cytomegalovirus infection (dated by TCRdb to the late 2010s). These receptors' antigens are unknown. The treatment or condition tag for this specimen amounts to: in vitro stimulation with specific CMV peptide epitopes to enrich CMV-specific T cells. Sequencing instrument: Illumina HiSeq 1500. The public reads were reanalyzed by TCRdb: fastp trimming at Q25, MiXCR alignment, in-frame beta chains only. All rows with the same CDR3 protein become a single entry with the most common DNA and genes. The sample table lists hundreds of thousands of distinct CDR3 sequences, roughly 42% of them with a count of one. Together, the top ten hold 35% to 50% of the sample. Sequenced here: cultured PBMCs, sampled from culture after CMV antigen stimulation. These receptor sequences come from a human donor in good health (CMV status not recorded). Some clones in this sample may be carry-over from other donors' samples.

The chain is built from TRBV11-2 and TRBJ1-2, with D perhaps TRBD1 (5 bases). CDR1 and CDR2 from the germline V gene are SGHAT and FQNNGV. Trimming stripped 1 base from V and 4 bases from J, with 13 bases between. The length of the CDR3 is 15 residues. CDR3 coding DNA: TGTGCCAGCAGCTTAGTATCCAGGGATGGCTATGGCTACACCTTC. This codes for CASSLVSRDGYGYTF.

This sequence joins TRBV10-3 and TRBJ2-7; D perhaps matches TRBD2 (6 bases). V lost 0 bases and J lost 5, with 14 bases in between. Germline-derived CDR1 and CDR2 are ENHRY and SYGVKD. This CDR3 is built from 15 residues. This CDR3 is CAISESIGTSHEQYF. As DNA, the CDR3 is TGTGCCATCAGTGAGTCGATCGGGACTTCGCACGAGCAGTACTTC.

This rearrangement joins TRBV6-1 to TRBJ1-6; D remains unclear. Germline V gene sequence: CDR1 MNHNS, CDR2 SASEGT. Trimming left V 8 bases short and J 6 bases short, with 8 bases between. The CDR3 extends over 12 amino acids. CDR3 sequence (DNA): TGTGCCAGCGGTCGCGGTAATTCACCCCTCCACTTT. Protein: CASGRGNSPLHF.

The chain combines TRBV28 with TRBJ2-1; TRBD2 aligns across 10 bases. Losses at the gene ends were 7 bases for V and 1 base for J; bases not matched to a gene: 10. CDR1 and CDR2 from the germline V gene are MDHEN and SYDVKM. This CDR3 is built from 17 residues. CDR3 region: CASTSAGTSASYNEQFF. The CDR3 DNA reads TGTGCCAGCACTTCAGCCGGGACTAGCGCTTCCTACAATGAGCAGTTCTTC. The complete variable domain, with remaining parts taken from reference TRBV28 and TRBJ2-1, reads DVKVTQSSRYLVKRTGEKVFLECVQDMDHENMFWYRQDPGLGLRLIYFSYDVKMKEKGDIPEGYSVSREKKERFSLILESASTNQTSMYLCASTSAGTSASYNEQFFGPGTRLTVL.

This clonotype has more than one count but fewer than ten. One junction end disagrees with the germline gene, perhaps due to a read error. V is TRBV4-1 and J is TRBJ2-1; 7 nucleotides align to TRBD2. This CDR3 comprises 12 residues. Germline V gene sequence: CDR1 MGHRA, CDR2 YSYEKL. In DNA, the CDR3 is TGCGCCAGCAGCCTGTCGCGGGAGATCCAAGTCTTC. Encoded protein: CASSLSREIQVF.

The CDR3 sequence is CASRQAGQVLVGYTF. CDR3 DNA: TGTGCCAGTAGGCAGGCGGGACAGGTTCTCGTGGGCTACACCTTC. The chain couples TRBV19 to TRBJ1-2, with TRBD1 matching over 8 bases. CDR3 size: 15 residues. Per the germline V gene, CDR1 is LNHDA and CDR2 is SQIVND (reference sequence). Trimming at V came to 6 bases and at J to 8 bases, leaving 14 bases not matched to a gene.

The V gene is TRBV7-6, the J gene TRBJ2-2; D is perhaps TRBD1 or TRBD2 (6 bases each). V lost 4 bases and J 6 bases, leaving 18 bases between the germline ends. This CDR3 is built from 16 residues. The germline V gene encodes CDR1 SGHVS and CDR2 FNYEAQ. The CDR3 DNA is TGTGCCAGCAGCTACCAACGGGGGCCCAACGCCGGGGAGCTGTTTTTT. It specifies CASSYQRGPNAGELFF.

The chain employs TRBV6-2 or TRBV6-3 and TRBJ2-7; D possibly uses TRBD1 or TRBD2 (5 bases each). V lost 4 bases and J 12 bases, leaving 19 bases between the germline ends. The CDR3 totals 13 residues. Germline V gives CDR1 MNHEY, CDR2 SVGEGT. The chain's CDR3 is CASSSYRGDEPYF. The CDR3 DNA is TGTGCCAGCAGTTCATACCGGGGCGACGAACCGTACTTC.

The chain uses TRBV7-2 and TRBJ1-4, with D maybe TRBD1 (5 bases). Germline V gene lookup returns CDR1 SGHTA and CDR2 FQGNSA. The CDR3 consists of 15 residues. Trimming took off 4 bases at V and 5 bases at J, with 14 bases between the two ends. The CDR3 is CASSSRGGVNEKLFF. CDR3 bases: TGTGCCAGCAGCTCTAGGGGTGGAGTAAATGAAAAACTGTTTTTT.

The rearrangement links TRBV7-9 to TRBJ2-5; 11 bases fit TRBD1. Germline CDR1 is SEHNR and CDR2 is FQNEAQ (reference sequence). The CDR3 is made up of 16 amino acids. Trimming removed 5 bases from V and 5 bases from J; junction bases left unmatched: 10. For the CDR3, the DNA is TGTGCCAGCAGCAAGTGGACAGGGGGCGAGTGGGAGACCCAGTACTTC. Protein product: CASSKWTGGEWETQYF.

This clonotype has at least ten counts. The chain combines TRBV7-2 with TRBJ2-3, with TRBD2 identical over 7 bases. The CDR3 loop spans 12 amino acids. After removal of 5 bases from V and 5 bases from J, the junction contained 1 base not matched to a gene. Germline V gives CDR1 SGHTA, CDR2 FQGNSA. CDR3 sequence (DNA): TGTGCCAGCAGCCAGCGGGGAGATACGCAGTATTTT. This sequence encodes CASSQRGDTQYF.

This clonotype occurred a few times. V and J are TRBV7-4 and TRBJ2-3, with 8 nucleotides matching TRBD1. Looked up from germline, CDR1 is SGHVT and CDR2 is SQSDAQ. The CDR3 runs to 17 residues. Unmatched junction bases numbered 15, after V lost 5 bases and J lost 5 bases. CDR3 nucleotides: TGTGCCAGCAGCCCAGTTTCGTGCGACAGGGGTATAGATACGCAGTATTTT. The encoded protein is CASSPVSCDRGIDTQYF.

This clonotype showed up just once. The gene calls are TRBV12-3 or TRBV12-4 and TRBJ1-5; possible D gene TRBD1, 6 bases. The ends were cut back, 3 bases at V and 6 bases at J, with 15 bases in the middle. This CDR3 comprises 15 residues. The CDR3 here is CASSFLGGALQPQHF. CDR3 nucleotide sequence: TGTGCCAGCAGTTTTTTAGGGGGGGCGCTTCAGCCCCAGCATTTT.

This clonotype was observed a few times. The rearrangement uses TRBV11-2 and TRBJ2-1; 9 bases are shared with TRBD2. Germline assignment: CDR1 SGHAT and CDR2 FQNNGV. V was pared by 3 bases and J by 0 bases, with 6 bases of the junction left unmatched. The CDR3 consists of 17 residues. CDR3 sequence reads: CASSLRGGLSSYNEQFF. DNA of the CDR3: TGTGCCAGCAGCTTGCGGGGGGGTCTTAGCTCCTACAATGAGCAGTTCTTC.

This clonotype was picked up a small number of times. The chain is built from TRBV7-6 and TRBJ1-6; D unresolved. Germline V CDR1 and CDR2: SGHVS, FNYEAQ. The CDR3 has 14 residues. The V gene lost 5 bases and the J gene lost 9 bases, with 14 bases spanning the gap. The chain's CDR3 is CASSGRLYGSPLHF. CDR3 DNA: TGTGCCAGCAGCGGGAGGCTTTATGGTTCACCCCTCCACTTT.

The chain combines TRBV5-4 with TRBJ2-5; 7 bases map to TRBD1. CDR1 and CDR2 from the germline V gene are SGHNT and YYREEE (reference sequence). J gave up 1 base and V 4 bases, and 7 bases lay outside the gene matches. There are 15 residues in the CDR3. CDR3 region: CASSAARDSQETQYF. CDR3 bases: TGTGCCAGCAGCGCCGCTAGGGACAGCCAAGAGACCCAGTACTTC.

This clonotype was observed a few times. V is TRBV4-1 and J is TRBJ1-5, with a tentative D call TRBD1 (6 bases). Trimming cost V 2 bases and J 0 bases, with 8 bases left between them. The CDR3 is 15 amino acids. From germline, CDR1 is MGHRA and CDR2 YSYEKL. CDR3 DNA sequence: TGCGCCAGCAGCCAACAGGGGTCTAGCAATCAGCCCCAGCATTTT. This encodes CASSQQGSSNQPQHF.

V usage is TRBV27 and J usage is TRBJ2-7, with 9 bases identical to TRBD1. Per germline, CDR1 MNHEY and CDR2 SMNVEV (reference sequence). There are 13 residues in the CDR3. J lost 4 bases, V lost 9 bases, and 7 bases had no gene match. This chain's CDR3 is CASARGQGYEQYF. In nucleotides, the CDR3 is TGTGCCAGTGCCCGGGGACAGGGATACGAGCAGTACTTC.

The V gene is TRBV12-3 or TRBV12-4, the J gene TRBJ2-5; either TRBD1 or TRBD2 may fit D (7 bases each). This CDR3 is 17 amino acids long. Deletions cut 1 base from V and 4 bases from J, with 19 bases between. CDR3 sequence: CASSLDPAGGGLETQYF. The DNA of the CDR3 is TGTGCCAGCAGTTTAGACCCGGCAGGGGGAGGGTTAGAGACCCAGTACTTC.

The chain uses TRBV10-3 and TRBJ1-1; no clear D gene. CDR1 is ENHRY, CDR2 SYGVKD, per germline. V lost 7 bases and J lost 8, with 11 bases in between. The CDR3 spans 11 residues. The DNA of the CDR3 is TGTGCCATCAATACCGGGGAGGAAGCTTTCTTT. It encodes CAINTGEEAFF.

This clonotype was found a few times. This rearrangement joins TRBV24-1 to TRBJ1-5; TRBD1 matches at 7 bases. CDR1 is KGHDR and CDR2 is SFDVKD in the germline V gene. The J segment lost 0 bases and the V segment lost 9 bases, leaving 7 bases of the junction unmatched. The CDR3 has 15 amino acids. Here the CDR3 reads CATFDRERSNQPQHF. The CDR3 DNA sequence: TGTGCCACCTTCGACAGGGAACGTAGCAATCAGCCCCAGCATTTT.

There are a few counts of this clonotype. J is TRBJ2-3 and V is TRBV7-2; tentative D call: TRBD1 (5 bases). CDR3 length: 15 amino acids. Trimming left V 1 base short and J 2 bases short, with 10 bases between. In germline, CDR1 is SGHTA, CDR2 FQGNSA. The DNA for the CDR3 is TGTGCCAGCAGCTTAGGAAACAGGAACACAGATACGCAGTATTTT. Its protein product is CASSLGNRNTDTQYF.

This clonotype was seen a few times. As DNA, the CDR3 is TGTGCCAGCAGCTTTCTGACGGGGATTAGCACAGATACGCAGTATTTT. This translates into CASSFLTGISTDTQYF. The rearrangement joins TRBV11-2 to TRBJ2-3, with D possibly matching TRBD2 (5 bases). Trimming stripped 3 bases from V and 0 bases from J, with 13 bases between. In germline, CDR1 is SGHAT, CDR2 FQNNGV. The CDR3 is 16 residues long. The complete variable domain, with remaining parts taken from reference TRBV11-2 and TRBJ2-3, reads EAGVAQSPRYKIIEKRQSVAFWCNPISGHATLYWYQQILGQGPKLLIQFQNNGVVDDSQLPKDRFSAERLKGVDSTLKIQPAKLEDSAVYLCASSFLTGISTDTQYFGPGTRLTVL.

J is TRBJ2-7 and V is TRBV20-1; possibly TRBD2 for D (6 bases). V dropped 4 bases and J dropped 4 bases, with 17 bases sitting between them. Germline loops: CDR1 DFQATT, CDR2 SNEGSKA (reference sequence). The CDR3 covers 14 residues. The CDR3 region is CSATQAKTSYEQYF. The CDR3 DNA reads as TGCAGTGCTACACAGGCGAAGACTAGTTACGAGCAGTACTTC.

This chain uses TRBV7-9 with TRBJ2-1; no clear D gene. This CDR3 spans 13 amino acids. The germline V gene has CDR1 SEHNR and CDR2 FQNEAQ (reference sequence). V was pared by 5 bases and J by 7 bases, with 12 bases between. The CDR3 loop is CASSPGPENEQFF. In nucleotides, the CDR3 is TGTGCCAGCAGCCCCGGCCCAGAGAATGAGCAGTTCTTC.

As for this clonotype: A much larger clonotype is one base distant, so this may be a read error. The chain carries TRBV7-2 and TRBJ2-3; D remains unclear. The end of the DNA aligns better with TRBJ1-5, so the J call may be wrong. Per the germline V gene, CDR1 is SGHTA and CDR2 is FQGNSA. CDR3 length: 14 residues. CDR3 nucleotides: TGTGCCAGCAGCTTTACGGCCCGCACAGATACGCAGCATTTT. This codes for CASSFTARTDTQHF.

This clonotype was seen only a few times. The J gene is TRBJ1-2, the V gene TRBV12-3 or TRBV12-4, with TRBD1 identical over 8 bases. This CDR3 comprises 13 residues. Losses at the gene ends were 7 bases for V and 10 bases for J; bases not matched to a gene: 11. Here the CDR3 DNA reads TGTGCCAGCATGAAAGGACAGGGTCTGGTCTACACCTTC. It translates to CASMKGQGLVYTF.